This T cell receptor (beta chain) comes out of a study of beta chain features in type 1 diabetes. Study-wide background: Sorted cells from all samples, numbering about 98 million, were examined. Whole-study results and caveats: An over-representation of cells with high TCR expression could result from cDNA sequencing.

Note on this clone: As yet, its antigen is unknown.

Trimming removed 8 bases from V and 2 bases from J, with 16 bases in between. The CDR3 length is 14 residues. Germline lookup yields CDR1 ENHRY and CDR2 SYGVKD. TCRB transcripts that were expressed got sequenced, as all of the isolated RNA had been reverse transcribed. Measured with immunoSEQ multiplex PCR; TCRdb has only the in-frame clones, and not every one. The sample includes 620,000 or so clones, roughly 15% seen only once; the top ten take around 0.095%. The clonotype was recovered from a man younger than 35 in good health. This chain connects TRBV10-3 to TRBJ2-7; D not certain. Sample: naive CD4+ T cells from blood. As DNA, the CDR3 is TGTGCCATCGGTCAGACGGCTGCAGCCTACGAGCAGTACTTC. Its translation is CAIGQTAAAYEQYF.